The sequence of this T cell receptor (beta chain) was determined in a study of cytomegalovirus exposure and HLA in healthy donors. Study overall: Roughly 170 million T cells yielded roughly 120 million unique TCR beta sequences in earlier analysis. Most genotyped donors, over 70% of 300 to 400, had Caucasian-associated genetic ancestry. Study conclusions and caveats: In a later analysis, productive TCRs from donors in an Asian-associated ancestry cluster reportedly carried fewer N-insertions than the cohort mean. Upon later analysis, HLA-associated TCR beta chains proved more clonally expanded than other, equally common chains.

This clone was seen more than once but under ten times. Its antigen remains unknown. J gave up 5 bases and V 0 bases, and 21 bases lay outside the gene matches. CDR1 MGHRA and CDR2 YSYEKL come from the germline V gene. The CDR3 extends over 20 amino acids. Primers: 60 Vbeta forward and 13 Jbeta reverse. Data came from immunoSEQ multiplex PCR; TCRdb stores just in-frame clones and leaves some out. The sample shows about 140,000 clones, over 60% of them seen only once. The TCR comes from a female donor in good health and CMV-seronegative. The gene calls are TRBV4-1 and TRBJ2-5; 7 bases line up with TRBD2. Sequencing was carried out using PBMCs. The CDR3 nucleotides are TGCGCCAGCAGCCAAGAGTACATTTGGGAGGGCCTAACTGGAGTTGAGACCCAGTACTTC. It codes for CASSQEYIWEGLTGVETQYF.